This T cell receptor beta chain originates from a study of T-cell reconstitution after alpha-beta-depleted transplantation in children. Study-level points and caveats: Where some patients showed high TCRbeta diversity at day 60, it came from recipient T cells and thymic progenitors that had survived. T-cell counts and diversity at one year post-transplant came mainly from newly produced T cells. Approximately two months post-transplant, alpha-beta T cells reportedly originated from several hundred expanded graft clones.

From germline, CDR1 is SEHNR and CDR2 FQNEAQ (reference sequence). The CDR3 loop spans 15 amino acids. After removal of 10 bases from V and 1 base from J, the junction contained 10 bases not matched to a gene. In this sample, this clonotype turned up many times. The antigen remains unidentified. Unique molecular identifiers were incorporated during preparation of the TCRbeta library. TCRdb recomputed calls from the PCR reads with MiXCR, one row per CDR3 protein. The top ten clones hold around 0.76% of a sample with approximately 650,000 distinct CDR3 sequences, under 15% of them seen once. This specimen was PBMCs, taken before TCRalphabeta/CD19-depleted stem cell transplant. The clonotype comes from a girl under 10 years old with congenital amegakaryocytic thrombocytopenia, due to receive a stem cell transplant. This sequence joins TRBV7-9 and TRBJ2-3; 8 bases line up with TRBD2. This CDR3 is CATTASGRGTDTQYF. The CDR3 DNA reads TGTGCCACCACCGCAAGCGGGAGAGGCACAGATACGCAGTATTTT.